The 28 T cell receptor beta chains given below trace back to one sample, sequenced in a study of blood T cell repertoires in COVID-19. Profiled with immunoSEQ multiplex PCR; TCRdb holds only in-frame clones, not every one. The profile shows some 150,000 clones, under 90% of them singletons. The sequenced material came from peripheral blood. Source of these receptors: a woman in her sixties or seventies with active or convalescent COVID-19.

The chain has TRBV24-1 and TRBJ2-5; D is perhaps TRBD2 (6 bases). The germline CDR1 and CDR2 sequences are KGHDR and SFDVKD. The CDR3 consists of 16 residues. V lost 3 bases to trimming and J lost 2 bases, with 15 bases between them. CDR3 protein: CATSDRNSGRQETQYF. The CDR3, as DNA: TGTGCCACCAGTGATCGCAATAGCGGTAGACAAGAGACCCAGTACTTC.

The chain links TRBV6-2 or TRBV6-3 to TRBJ2-5, with 7 bases that match TRBD2. CDR1 is MNHEY and CDR2 is SVGEGT in the germline V gene. This CDR3 is 12 amino acids long. The ends lost 5 bases at V and 4 bases at J; junction bases unmatched: 1. CDR3 sequence: CASSRLAETQYF. DNA for the CDR3: TGTGCCAGCAGTCGACTAGCAGAGACCCAGTACTTC.

The V call is TRBV19, the J call TRBJ1-4; TRBD1 matches 11 bases. The CDR3 has 12 amino acids. CDR1 is LNHDA and CDR2 is SQIVND in the germline V gene (reference sequence). V gave up 8 bases and J gave up 8 bases; unmatched junction bases: 1. This CDR3 is CASGTGGEKLFF. In nucleotides, the CDR3 is TGTGCCAGTGGGACAGGGGGGGAAAAACTGTTTTTT.

The chain combines TRBV13 with TRBJ2-5, with a tentative D call TRBD1 (5 bases). Looked up from germline, CDR1 is PRHDT and CDR2 is FYEKMQ (reference sequence). Deletions cut 3 bases from V and 4 bases from J, with 9 bases between. The CDR3 covers 13 residues. CDR3 region: CASSLMGRETQYF. CDR3 sequence (DNA): TGTGCCAGCAGCTTGATGGGGCGAGAGACCCAGTACTTC. The full variable domain, in which reference TRBV13 and TRBJ2-5 provide the parts outside the CDR3, is AAGVIQSPRHLIKEKRETATLKCYPIPRHDTVYWYQQGPGQDPQFLISFYEKMQSDKGSIPDRFSAQQFSDYHSELNMSSLELGDSALYFCASSLMGRETQYFGPGTRLLVL.

The chain links TRBV10-1 to TRBJ2-2; no definite D call. V shed 5 bases and J shed 2 bases, with 6 bases lying between them. Germline-derived CDR1 and CDR2 are WNHNN and SYGVQD (reference sequence). The CDR3 totals 13 residues. CDR3 amino acids: CASSSSNTGELFF. DNA of the CDR3: TGCGCCAGCAGTTCCTCTAACACCGGGGAGCTGTTTTTT.

This clone appeared a single time. The J gene is TRBJ1-5, the V gene TRBV21-1; no check of the table's D call, TRBD1, against the DNA was made. TRBV21-1 is noted as a pseudogene. The CDR3 sequence is 17 residues long. CDR3 in DNA: TGTGCCAGCAGCAAAGTTCAGACAGTAAGAAGCAATCAGCCCCAGCATTTT. It specifies CASSKVQTVRSNQPQHF.

This clone occurred a few times. The J gene is TRBJ2-7, the V gene TRBV3-1 (or the pseudogene TRBV3-2); possibly TRBD1 for D (6 bases). Per germline, CDR1 LGHDT and CDR2 YNNKEL (reference sequence). Trimming shortened V by 3 bases and J by 1 base, and 7 bases separated the two germline ends. The CDR3 totals 13 residues. The CDR3 sequence is CASSQRGSYEQYV. CDR3 nucleotides: TGTGCCAGCAGCCAGAGGGGGTCCTACGAGCAGTACGTC.

The chain joins TRBV7-3 to TRBJ2-1; D call uncertain. The V end lost 6 bases, the J end lost 7 bases, and 16 bases lay between the germline ends. The V gene's germline CDR1 is SGHTA and CDR2 FQGTGA. The length of the CDR3 is 14 residues. The chain's CDR3 is CASSSDPAGNEQFF. DNA for the CDR3: TGTGCCAGCAGTTCCGACCCCGCCGGGAATGAGCAGTTCTTC.

The chain employs TRBV28 and TRBJ1-5; 9 bases are shared with TRBD1. V shed 5 bases, J shed 2 bases, and the junction held 10 bases outside the gene matches. CDR1 is MDHEN, CDR2 SYDVKM, per germline. The CDR3 sequence is 17 residues long. The CDR3 sequence: CASSPVGRTGGNQPQHF. The CDR3 bases are TGTGCCAGCAGTCCCGTTGGGAGGACAGGGGGCAATCAGCCCCAGCATTTT.

The rearrangement uses TRBV5-4 and TRBJ2-7; 8 bases fit TRBD1. Germline V gene data show CDR1 as SGHNT and CDR2 as YYREEE (reference sequence). J lost 1 base, V lost 3 bases, and 6 bases had no gene match. The CDR3 length is 15 residues. The CDR3 DNA sequence: TGTGCCAGCAGCTACCCGGGACAGGTTTCCTACGAGCAGTACTTC. This encodes CASSYPGQVSYEQYF. The full variable domain, rest sourced from reference TRBV5-4 and TRBJ2-7, is ETGVTQSPTHLIKTRGQQVTLRCSSQSGHNTVSWYQQALGQGPQFIFQYYREEENGRGNFPPRFSGLQFPNYSSELNVNALELDDSALYLCASSYPGQVSYEQYFGPGTRLTVT.

The V call is TRBV5-6, the J call TRBJ2-7, with 8 bases aligning to TRBD1. Germline trimming cut 4 bases from V and 2 bases from J; bases unmatched to any gene: 11. The CDR3 covers 16 residues. The V gene's germline CDR1 is SGHDT and CDR2 YYEEEE. For the CDR3, the DNA is TGTGCCAGCAGCCCCCCCGGACAGGGCCGAACCTACGAGCAGTACTTC. Its protein is CASSPPGQGRTYEQYF.

This chain joins TRBV6-1 and TRBJ2-7; TRBD2 matches at 11 bases. The CDR3 totals 20 residues. Germline V gives CDR1 MNHNS, CDR2 SASEGT. Unmatched junction bases numbered 17, after V lost 2 bases and J lost 2 bases. For the CDR3, the DNA is TGTGCCAGCAGTGAACTAATAGGGACTAGCGGCCATGGGGCAACCTACGAGCAGTACTTC. Translated, it gives CASSELIGTSGHGATYEQYF.

The chain couples TRBV28 to TRBJ1-2; D not certain. The CDR3 has 14 amino acids. Germline CDR1 is MDHEN and CDR2 is SYDVKM. V lost 7 bases to trimming and J lost 4 bases, with 16 bases between them. The CDR3 sequence is CASMPAGVPYGYTF. In nucleotides, the CDR3 is TGTGCCAGCATGCCCGCCGGGGTGCCCTATGGCTACACCTTC.

This chain links TRBV28 with TRBJ2-7, with a possible D match to TRBD1 (6 bases). The CDR3 contains 14 residues. V was shortened by 4 bases and J by 4 bases, with 14 bases between the two germline ends. CDR1 MDHEN and CDR2 SYDVKM come from the germline V gene. The CDR3 DNA reads TGTGCCAGCAGTTCAGGGGCCCTTTCGTACGAGCAGTACTTC. Protein sequence: CASSSGALSYEQYF.

V and J are TRBV7-2 and TRBJ2-5, with TRBD2 identical over 9 bases. From germline, CDR1 is SGHTA and CDR2 FQGNSA. Losses at the gene ends were 5 bases for V and 4 bases for J; bases not matched to a gene: 5. The CDR3 has 14 residues. CDR3 protein: CASSEGLAPETQYF. The CDR3 nucleotides read TGTGCCAGCAGCGAGGGACTAGCTCCAGAGACCCAGTACTTC.

This chain links TRBV6-5 with TRBJ1-2; TRBD1 agrees at 9 bases. The germline V gene has CDR1 MNHEY and CDR2 SVGAGI. Trimming cost V 0 bases and J 8 bases; bases outside gene matches: 4. There are 14 residues in the CDR3. In DNA, the CDR3 is TGTGCCAGCAGTTACTCGGGACAGGGATTAGGCTACACCTTC. Protein product: CASSYSGQGLGYTF.

The chain combines TRBV6-2 or TRBV6-3 with TRBJ1-2; no clear D. The ends were cut back, 2 bases at V and 8 bases at J, with 12 bases in the middle. CDR3 size: 13 residues. CDR1 is MNHEY and CDR2 is SVGEGT in the germline V gene. The CDR3 nucleotides are TGTGCCAGCAGTTACCGGCTCGCGGGCGGCTACACCTTC. This gives the protein CASSYRLAGGYTF.

The V call is TRBV5-4, the J call TRBJ1-2; 7 nucleotides line up with TRBD1. The CDR3 sequence is 13 residues long. Unmatched junction bases numbered 4, after V lost 4 bases and J lost 4 bases. The germline CDR1 and CDR2 sequences are SGHNT and YYREEE (reference sequence). CDR3 amino acids: CASSLQGSYGYTF. The CDR3 nucleotides read TGTGCCAGCAGCCTACAGGGGAGCTATGGCTACACCTTC.

This clone turned up a few times. The chain combines TRBV29-1 with TRBJ1-2; 7 nucleotides agree with TRBD1. The CDR3 is made up of 13 amino acids. The germline V gene has CDR1 SQVTM and CDR2 ANQGSEA. Trimming removed 1 base from V and 2 bases from J; junction bases left unmatched: 1. The CDR3 coding sequence is TGCAGCGTTGAAGGGACAGGCAACTATGGCTACACCTTC. As protein: CSVEGTGNYGYTF.

This clone was counted once. The J gene is TRBJ2-3, the V gene TRBV19, with 8 bases fitting TRBD1. J lost 5 bases, V lost 5 bases, and 9 bases had no gene match. The CDR3 extends over 15 amino acids. Germline CDR1 and CDR2: LNHDA and SQIVND (reference sequence). Here the CDR3 DNA reads TGTGCCAGTAGTCCCGACAGGGGAGTTGAAGATACGCAGTATTTT. As protein: CASSPDRGVEDTQYF.

The chain is built from TRBV7-9 and TRBJ1-4; TRBD1 matches 7 bases. There are 14 residues in the CDR3. V lost 5 bases, J lost 7 bases, and 7 bases stayed unmatched. Germline assignment: CDR1 SEHNR and CDR2 FQNEAQ (reference sequence). The CDR3 bases are TGTGCCAGCAGCACTGGGACAGCCCCTGAAAAACTGTTTTTT. This sequence encodes CASSTGTAPEKLFF.

J is TRBJ1-5 and V is TRBV10-3; 7 bases fit TRBD1. In germline, CDR1 is ENHRY, CDR2 SYGVKD. CDR3 length: 15 residues. V gave up 0 bases and J gave up 6 bases; unmatched junction bases: 5. The CDR3 sequence is CAISESGTALQPQHF. Here the CDR3 DNA reads TGTGCCATCAGTGAGTCAGGGACAGCCCTTCAGCCCCAGCATTTT.

Only one count was recorded for this clone. V gene TRBV28 combines with J gene TRBJ1-2, with 8 positions matching TRBD1. The CDR3 has 14 amino acids. CDR1 is MDHEN and CDR2 is SYDVKM in the germline V gene. The V segment lost 4 bases and the J segment 5 bases; nucleotides outside the gene matches: 6. CDR3 DNA: TGTGCCAGCAGTTCACCGGGACAGGCTTATGGCTACACCTTC. Protein: CASSSPGQAYGYTF.

This chain joins TRBV30 and TRBJ1-6; 7 bases are shared with TRBD1. V dropped 6 bases and J dropped 3; count of bases not matched to a gene: 11. This CDR3 region has 16 residues. CDR1 GTSNPN and CDR2 SVGIG come from the germline V gene (reference sequence). DNA for the CDR3: TGTGCCTGCTCCAAAGGTTACAGGGGCTATAATTCACCCCTCCACTTT. Its translation is CACSKGYRGYNSPLHF.

This clone was recorded a few times. V is TRBV7-2 and J is TRBJ2-3; D is perhaps TRBD2 (6 bases). The V end lost 5 bases, the J end lost 7 bases, and 16 bases lay between the germline ends. CDR1 is SGHTA, CDR2 FQGNSA, per germline. The length of the CDR3 is 14 residues. CDR3 nucleotides: TGTGCCAGCAGCAGGGACTCCCTATGGAATACGCAGTATTTT. This encodes CASSRDSLWNTQYF.

The chain couples TRBV28 to TRBJ2-1; TRBD2 aligns across 9 bases. V was clipped by 4 bases and J by 4 bases; unmatched bases: 2. The germline V gene has CDR1 MDHEN and CDR2 SYDVKM. CDR3 length: 14 amino acids. In DNA, the CDR3 is TGTGCCAGCAGTTCTAGCGGGACGTACAATGAGCAGTTCTTC. Amino acids: CASSSSGTYNEQFF.

This rearrangement joins TRBV5-4 to TRBJ1-2, with D possibly being TRBD1 (6 bases). Germline lookup yields CDR1 SGHNT and CDR2 YYREEE (reference sequence). The CDR3 extends over 18 amino acids. The ends were cut back, 2 bases at V and 7 bases at J, with 27 bases in the middle. The CDR3 bases are TGTGCCAGCAGCTTCCCGCCGGGGACACCGTCTAAAGGGGGTGGCTACACCTTC. Translating gives CASSFPPGTPSKGGGYTF.

The rearrangement links TRBV19 to TRBJ2-7, with a tentative D call TRBD1 (6 bases). V lost 4 bases, J lost 2 bases, and 15 bases lay in between. The CDR3 length is 15 residues. Germline loops: CDR1 LNHDA, CDR2 SQIVND (reference sequence). CDR3 region: CASSTRGGPTYEQYV. DNA of the CDR3: TGTGCCAGTAGTACCCGAGGGGGACCTACCTACGAGCAGTACGTC.